Listed below are T cell receptor beta chains from one sample, sequenced in a study of glioma-infiltrating T cells after dendritic cell vaccination. TCRdb's table, derived via immunoSEQ multiplex PCR, lists solely in-frame clones and lacks some. The repertoire holds tens of thousands of clones, with about 83% as singletons. The sequencing here drew on blood, taken after dendritic cell vaccination. The source of these receptors is a human donor with glioblastoma. Both conserved end residues are part of each CDR3. Each record gives: clone size, CDR3 length, V gene, J gene, D gene, CDR3 DNA, CDR3 protein. The D gene is left open where the match is weak. Clone size is stated in some rows and not others, as once, few, many or a class when expanded.

>NA|15|TRBV7-6|TRBJ2-2|TRBD1
TGTGCCAGCAGCTTAGGGACAGGGAACACCGGGGAGCTGTTTTTT
CASSLGTGNTGELFF
>NA|13|TRBV10-3|TRBJ1-2|TRBD1
TGTGCCAGCAACCCCGGGACAGACTATGGCTACACCTTC
CASNPGTDYGYTF
>NA|14|TRBV9|TRBJ2-7|NA
TGTGCCAGCAGCGTAGGGGGCGTCTCCTACGAGCAGTACTTC
CASSVGGVSYEQYF
>NA|13|TRBV30|TRBJ1-5|NA
TGTGCCTGGAGTGCGACAGGCCAGGAGCCCCAGCATTTT
CAWSATGQEPQHF
>NA|12|TRBV6-1|TRBJ1-1|NA
TGTGCCAGCAGTGAAGCGTACAGCCTTATTATCTTT
CASSEAYSLIIF
>NA|16|TRBV4-2|TRBJ2-1|TRBD2
TGTGCCAGCAGCCAAAGACTAGCGGGAGGGTACAATGAGCAGTTCTTC
CASSQRLAGGYNEQFF
>NA|14|TRBV10-1|TRBJ2-7|NA
TGCGCCAGCAGTGAGGGACAGCACTCCTACGAGCAGTACTTC
CASSEGQHSYEQYF
>NA|11|TRBV20-1|TRBJ2-3|NA
TGCAGTGCTAGCGGGGGTAGTACGCAGTATTTT
CSASGGSTQYF
>NA|16|TRBV5-6|TRBJ1-1|TRBD1
TGTGCCAGCAGCTTGGACAGGGGGCGATTGAACACTGAAGCTTTCTTT
CASSLDRGRLNTEAFF
>NA|16|TRBV27|TRBJ2-1|TRBD2
TGTGCCAGCAGTCCGCCTACTAGCGGCTCCTACAATGAGCAGTTCTTC
CASSPPTSGSYNEQFF
>NA|15|TRBV2|TRBJ2-3|NA
TGTGCCAGCAGTAAGAGGGGACAAAGCACAGATACGCAGTATTTT
CASSKRGQSTDTQYF
>NA|15|TRBV19|TRBJ2-5|NA
TGTGCCAGTAGTAAAAAGGGATTGGGAGACCAGACCCAGTACTTC
CASSKKGLGDQTQYF
>NA|15|TRBV30|TRBJ2-1|NA
TGTGCCTGGAGTAGTGGTGGTCTAGCTGGTCATGAGCAGTTCTTC
CAWSSGGLAGHEQFF
>NA|13|TRBV5-1|TRBJ1-2|NA
TGCGCCAGCAGCTTGGACAACAATTATGGCTACACCTTC
CASSLDNNYGYTF
>once|16|TRBV11-2|TRBJ2-1|TRBD2
TGTGCCAGCAGCTTAGTACTAGCGGCCTCCTACAATGAGCAGTTCTTC
CASSLVLAASYNEQFF
>NA|16|TRBV6-5|TRBJ1-2|TRBD1
TGTGCCAGCAGTTCATCCGTCGAGAAAGACAGGGGTGGCTACACCTTC
CASSSSVEKDRGGYTF
>NA|14|TRBV27|TRBJ2-1|NA
TGTGCCAGCCAAGTCGGGGGTCACGTCAATGAGCAGTTCTTC
CASQVGGHVNEQFF